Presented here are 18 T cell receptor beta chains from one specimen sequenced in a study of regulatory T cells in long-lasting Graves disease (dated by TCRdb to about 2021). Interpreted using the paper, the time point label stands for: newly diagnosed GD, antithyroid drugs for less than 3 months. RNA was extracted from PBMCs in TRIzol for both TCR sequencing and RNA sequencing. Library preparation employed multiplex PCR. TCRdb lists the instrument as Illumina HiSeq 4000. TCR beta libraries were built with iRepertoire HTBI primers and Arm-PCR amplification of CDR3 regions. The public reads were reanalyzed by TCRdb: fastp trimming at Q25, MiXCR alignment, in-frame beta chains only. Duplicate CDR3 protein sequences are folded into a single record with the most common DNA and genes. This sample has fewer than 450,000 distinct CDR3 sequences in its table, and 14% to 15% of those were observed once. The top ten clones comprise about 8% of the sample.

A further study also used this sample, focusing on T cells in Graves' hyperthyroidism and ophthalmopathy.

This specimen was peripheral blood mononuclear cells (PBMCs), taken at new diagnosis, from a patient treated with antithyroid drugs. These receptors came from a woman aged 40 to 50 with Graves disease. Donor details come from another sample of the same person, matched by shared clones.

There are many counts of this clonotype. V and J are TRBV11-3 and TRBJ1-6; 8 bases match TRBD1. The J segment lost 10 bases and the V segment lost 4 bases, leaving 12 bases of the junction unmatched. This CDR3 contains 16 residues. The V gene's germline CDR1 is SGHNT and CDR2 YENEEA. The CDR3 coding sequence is TGTGCCAGCAGCTCGCTGGCAGGGGGCCTGGGCTCACCCCTCCACTTT. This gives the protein CASSSLAGGLGSPLHF.

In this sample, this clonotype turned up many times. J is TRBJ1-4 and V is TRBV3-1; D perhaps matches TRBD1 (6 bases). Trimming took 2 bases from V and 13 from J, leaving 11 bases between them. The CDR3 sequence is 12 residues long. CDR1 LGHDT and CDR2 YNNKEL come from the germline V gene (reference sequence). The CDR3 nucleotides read TGTGCCAGCAGCCAATCGGACAGAGCACTGTTTTTT. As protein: CASSQSDRALFF.

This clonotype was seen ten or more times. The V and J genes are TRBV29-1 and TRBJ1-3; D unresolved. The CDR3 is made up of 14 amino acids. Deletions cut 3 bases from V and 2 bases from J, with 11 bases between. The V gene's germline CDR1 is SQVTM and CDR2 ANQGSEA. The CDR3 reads CSVEGRMAGNTIYF. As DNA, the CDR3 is TGCAGCGTTGAGGGTCGGATGGCTGGAAACACCATATATTTT.

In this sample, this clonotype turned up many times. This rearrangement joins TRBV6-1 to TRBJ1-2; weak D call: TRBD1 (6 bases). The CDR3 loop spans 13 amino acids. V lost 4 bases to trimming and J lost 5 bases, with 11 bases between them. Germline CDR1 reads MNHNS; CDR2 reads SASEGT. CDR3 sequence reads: CASSGTGRYGYTF. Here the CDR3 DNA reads TGTGCCAGCAGTGGAACAGGGAGATATGGCTACACCTTC.

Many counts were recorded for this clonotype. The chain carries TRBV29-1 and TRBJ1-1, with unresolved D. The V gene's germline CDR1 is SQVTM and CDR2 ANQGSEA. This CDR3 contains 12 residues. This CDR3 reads CTLPQDNTEAFF. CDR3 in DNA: TGCACCCTTCCGCAGGATAACACTGAAGCTTTCTTT. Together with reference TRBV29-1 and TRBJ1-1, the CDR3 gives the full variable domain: SAVISQKPSRDICQRGTSLTIQCQVDSQVTMMFWYRQQPGQSLTLIATANQGSEATYESGFVIDKFPISRPNLTFSTLTVSNMSPEDSSIYLCTLPQDNTEAFFGQGTRLTVV.

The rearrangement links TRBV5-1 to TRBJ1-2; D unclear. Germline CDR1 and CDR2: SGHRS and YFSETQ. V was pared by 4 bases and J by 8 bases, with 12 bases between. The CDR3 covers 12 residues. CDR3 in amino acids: CASSTEGVGYTF. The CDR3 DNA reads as TGCGCCAGCAGCACGGAGGGCGTAGGCTACACCTTC.

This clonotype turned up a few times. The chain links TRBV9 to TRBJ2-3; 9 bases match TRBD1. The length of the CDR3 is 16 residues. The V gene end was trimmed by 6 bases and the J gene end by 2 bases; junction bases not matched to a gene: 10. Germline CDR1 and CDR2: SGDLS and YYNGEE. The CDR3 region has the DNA TGTGCCAGCAACCGAGGAGGGACAGGGTCCACAGATACGCAGTATTTT. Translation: CASNRGGTGSTDTQYF.

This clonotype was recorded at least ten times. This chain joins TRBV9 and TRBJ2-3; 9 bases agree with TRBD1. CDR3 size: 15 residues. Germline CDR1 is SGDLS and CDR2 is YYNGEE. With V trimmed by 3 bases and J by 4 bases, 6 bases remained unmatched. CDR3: CASSAFGTGSDTQYF. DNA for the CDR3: TGTGCCAGCAGCGCCTTCGGGACAGGGTCAGATACGCAGTATTTT.

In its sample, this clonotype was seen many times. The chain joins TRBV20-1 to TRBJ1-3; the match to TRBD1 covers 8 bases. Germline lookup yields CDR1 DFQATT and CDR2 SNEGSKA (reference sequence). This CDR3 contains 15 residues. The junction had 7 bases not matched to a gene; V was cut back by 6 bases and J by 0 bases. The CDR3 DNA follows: TGCAGTGCCCAACGACAGGGGTCCTCTGGAAACACCATATATTTT. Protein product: CSAQRQGSSGNTIYF.

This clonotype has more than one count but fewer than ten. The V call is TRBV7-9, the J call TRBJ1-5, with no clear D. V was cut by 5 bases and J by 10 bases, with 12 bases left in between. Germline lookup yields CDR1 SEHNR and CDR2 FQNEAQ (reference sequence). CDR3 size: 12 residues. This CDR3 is CASSTWPGPQHF. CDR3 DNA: TGTGCCAGCAGCACCTGGCCCGGACCCCAGCATTTT.

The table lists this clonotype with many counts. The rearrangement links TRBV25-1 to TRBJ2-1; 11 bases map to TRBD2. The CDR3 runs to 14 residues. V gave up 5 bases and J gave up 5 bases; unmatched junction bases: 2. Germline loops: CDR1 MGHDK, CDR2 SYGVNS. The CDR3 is CASSTTSGNNEQFF. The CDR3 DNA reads TGTGCCAGCAGTACGACTAGCGGGAACAATGAGCAGTTCTTC.

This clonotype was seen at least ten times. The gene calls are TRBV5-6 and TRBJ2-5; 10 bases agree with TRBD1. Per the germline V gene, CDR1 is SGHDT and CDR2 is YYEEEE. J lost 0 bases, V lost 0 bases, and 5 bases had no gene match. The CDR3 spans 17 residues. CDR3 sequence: CASSLGTGGWYQETQYF. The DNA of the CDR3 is TGTGCCAGCAGCTTGGGGACAGGGGGATGGTACCAAGAGACCCAGTACTTC.

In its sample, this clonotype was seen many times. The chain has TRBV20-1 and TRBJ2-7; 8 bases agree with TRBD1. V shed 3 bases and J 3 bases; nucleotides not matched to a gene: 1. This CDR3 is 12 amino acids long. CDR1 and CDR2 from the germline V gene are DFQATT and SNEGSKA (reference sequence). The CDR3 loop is CSARDRDYEQYF. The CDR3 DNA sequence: TGCAGTGCTAGGGACAGGGACTACGAGCAGTACTTC.

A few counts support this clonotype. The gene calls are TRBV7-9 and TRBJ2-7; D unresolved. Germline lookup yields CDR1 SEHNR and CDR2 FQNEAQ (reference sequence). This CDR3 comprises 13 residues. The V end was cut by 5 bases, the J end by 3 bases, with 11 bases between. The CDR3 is CASSGYPSYEQYF. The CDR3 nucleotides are TGTGCCAGCAGCGGGTACCCGAGCTACGAGCAGTACTTC.

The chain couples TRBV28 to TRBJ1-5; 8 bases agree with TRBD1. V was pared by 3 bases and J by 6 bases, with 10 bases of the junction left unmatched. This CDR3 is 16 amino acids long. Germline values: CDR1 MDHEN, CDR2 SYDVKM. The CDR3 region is CASSLPLTGGGQPQHF. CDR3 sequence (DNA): TGTGCCAGCAGTTTGCCGCTTACAGGGGGAGGTCAGCCCCAGCATTTT.

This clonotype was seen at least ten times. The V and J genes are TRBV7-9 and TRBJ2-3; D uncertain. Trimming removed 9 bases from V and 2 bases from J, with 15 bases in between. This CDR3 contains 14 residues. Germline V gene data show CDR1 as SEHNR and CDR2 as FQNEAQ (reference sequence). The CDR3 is CASSKDGVTDTQYF. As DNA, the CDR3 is TGTGCCAGTAGCAAGGACGGAGTCACAGATACGCAGTATTTT. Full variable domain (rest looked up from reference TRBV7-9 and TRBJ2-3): DTGVSQNPRHKITKRGQNVTFRCDPISEHNRLYWYRQTLGQGPEFLTYFQNEAQLEKSRLLSDRFSAERPKGSFSTLEIQRTEQGDSAMYLCASSKDGVTDTQYFGPGTRLTVL.

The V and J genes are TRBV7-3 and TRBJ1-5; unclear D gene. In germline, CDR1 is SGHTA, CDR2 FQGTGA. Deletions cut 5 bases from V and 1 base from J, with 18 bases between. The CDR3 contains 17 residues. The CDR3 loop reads CASSQEKGARSNQPQHF. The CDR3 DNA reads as TGTGCCAGCAGCCAAGAAAAGGGCGCGAGGAGCAATCAGCCCCAGCATTTT.

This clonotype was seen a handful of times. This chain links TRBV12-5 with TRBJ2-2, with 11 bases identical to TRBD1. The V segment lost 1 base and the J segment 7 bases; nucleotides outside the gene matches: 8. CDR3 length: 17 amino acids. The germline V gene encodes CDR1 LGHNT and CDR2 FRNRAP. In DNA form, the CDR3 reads TGTGCTAGTGGTTTGGCCTGGGACAGGGGGGGATGCGGGGAGCTGTTTTTT. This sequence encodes CASGLAWDRGGCGELFF. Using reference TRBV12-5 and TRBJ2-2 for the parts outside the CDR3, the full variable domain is DARVTQTPRHKVTEMGQEVTMRCQPILGHNTVFWYRQTMMQGLELLAYFRNRAPLDDSGMPKDRFSAEMPDATLATLKIQPSEPRDSAVYFCASGLAWDRGGCGELFFGEGSRLTVL.